This TCR beta chain was observed in a study of T-cell memory formation after mild COVID-19. Amplification by 5'RACE using constant-segment primers produced TCR alpha and TCR beta cDNA libraries that carried sample barcodes and UMIs. TCRdb reprocessed the 5' RACE reads with MiXCR, giving one entry per CDR3 protein. The table has around 200,000 distinct CDR3 sequences, under 20% seen once. Losses at the gene ends were 6 bases for V and 4 bases for J; bases not matched to a gene: 11. This CDR3 has 15 residues. The sequencing sample was made of PBMCs or a T cell subset sorted from them (not recorded which). The TCR originated in an adult woman who had mild COVID-19 (a few samples of this study predate the infection). Cell type and time point are not known. The chain combines TRBV12-3 or TRBV12-4 with TRBJ1-1; TRBD1 matches at 7 bases. This CDR3 is CASSHLRGPGTEAFF. The CDR3 DNA sequence: TGTGCCAGCAGCCACTTAAGGGGGCCGGGCACTGAAGCTTTCTTT.